A selection of T cell receptor beta chains follows, all from one sample in a study of shared clonotypes between healthy human individuals. Repertoires were generated with immunoSEQ multiplex PCR, while TCRdb's copy carries only in-frame clones and drops some. Of 800,000 or so clones in the sample, 96% were seen once. The sample comprised naive CD8+ T cells sorted from blood. These receptors originate from a man aged 30 to 45 in good health. Both conserved end residues are part of each CDR3. The D gene is left open where the match is weak. Rows may omit the clone size; those that give it use once, few, many or a size class.

len	abundance	v_gene	j_gene	d_gene	CDR3nt	CDR3aa
14	once	TRBV28	TRBJ2-1	-	TGTGCCAGCAGTCCAAAGCGGTGGTACAATGAGCAGTTCTTC	CASSPKRWYNEQFF
15	-	TRBV11-3	TRBJ2-2	-	TGTGCCAGCAGCTGGGCCGGGGCAGACACCGGGGAGCTGTTTTTT	CASSWAGADTGELFF
15	once	TRBV9	TRBJ2-7	TRBD2	TGTGCCAGCAGCGTAGGTGGACTAGCTTCCTACGAGCAGTACTTC	CASSVGGLASYEQYF
11	-	TRBV27	TRBJ2-3	-	TGTGCCAGCAGTCTCCGTGGCACGCAGTATTTT	CASSLRGTQYF
13	-	TRBV27	TRBJ2-7	-	TGTGCCAGCAGTGGCAGGGACTCCTTAGAGCAGTACTTC	CASSGRDSLEQYF
13	-	TRBV29-1	TRBJ2-2	-	TGCAGCGCTCGGACAGCCAACACCGGGGAGCTGTTTTTT	CSARTANTGELFF
14	few	TRBV2	TRBJ2-5	-	TGTGCCAGCAGTCCCCGGGTAGCTCAAGAGACCCAGTACTTC	CASSPRVAQETQYF
13	-	TRBV6-5	TRBJ2-7	-	TGTGCCAGCAGTCCGAGGGTCTCCTACGAGCAGTACTTC	CASSPRVSYEQYF
16	-	TRBV6-5	TRBJ2-2	TRBD1	TGTGCCAGCAGTTACACGACAGGGTATACCACCGGGGAGCTGTTTTTT	CASSYTTGYTTGELFF
13	-	TRBV27	TRBJ1-5	-	TGTGCCAGCAGTGCCTACAGGAATCAGCCCCAGCATTTT	CASSAYRNQPQHF
14	-	TRBV28	TRBJ1-2	TRBD1	TGTGCCAGCAGTCGGGGACAGGAAAACTATGGCTACACCTTC	CASSRGQENYGYTF
16	-	TRBV29-1	TRBJ2-2	TRBD2	TGCAGCGTTGGCCTAGGGCTAGCGGGAGTAACCGGGGAGCTGTTTTTT	CSVGLGLAGVTGELFF
16	-	TRBV27	TRBJ2-1	-	TGTGCCAGCTCCTTTGGGGGACGCCCTCCCTACAATGAGCAGTTCTTC	CASSFGGRPPYNEQFF
14	-	TRBV29-1	TRBJ2-1	-	TGCAGCGTTGAAGAGGTGGGTGAGGGCTATGAGCAGTTCTTC	CSVEEVGEGYEQFF
15	-	TRBV15	TRBJ1-5	-	TGTGCCACCAGCAGAGGGGGGCAGCGCAATCAGCCCCAGCATTTT	CATSRGGQRNQPQHF
17	few	TRBV18	TRBJ1-2	TRBD1	TGTGCCAGCTCACCACCGAGGGGGCTGGGGAGTAACTATGGCTACACCTTC	CASSPPRGLGSNYGYTF
14	-	TRBV5-6	TRBJ2-7	-	TGTGCCAGCAGCTTTAGTGTCCCCTCCTACGAGCAGTACTTC	CASSFSVPSYEQYF
15	-	TRBV18	TRBJ2-1	TRBD2	TGTGCCAGCTCACCTCCGGGACTAGTTTACGATGAGCAGTTCTTC	CASSPPGLVYDEQFF
15	-	TRBV7-9	TRBJ2-1	-	TGTGCCAGCAGCTTAGAGGGCCCGCGTCCGGATGAGCAGTTCTTC	CASSLEGPRPDEQFF
14	-	TRBV27	TRBJ1-1	-	TGTGCCAGCAGTCCGCGGACAGCCAACACTGAAGCTTTCTTT	CASSPRTANTEAFF
14	-	TRBV29-1	TRBJ2-7	TRBD1	TGCAGCGTAGTCTTACAGGGGCCCCTTGGCGAGCAGTACTTC	CSVVLQGPLGEQYF
15	-	TRBV6-1	TRBJ2-1	-	TGTGCCAGCAGTGAAGCGAGGGGAGTCAAGCTGGAGCAGTTCTTC	CASSEARGVKLEQFF
13	-	TRBV7-3	TRBJ2-1	-	TGTGCCAGCAGCACTAGCTCCTACAATGAGCAGTTCTTC	CASSTSSYNEQFF
14	-	TRBV7-9	TRBJ2-5	-	TGTGCCAGCAGCAATTCGATGGCAGCGGAGACCCAGTACTTC	CASSNSMAAETQYF
14	-	TRBV21-1	TRBJ1-5	-	TGTGCCAGCAGCAAAGCCGGCCCCTTGCAGCCCCAGCATTTT	CASSKAGPLQPQHF
16	-	TRBV7-9	TRBJ2-1	-	TGTGCCAGCAGCCTAAACGCGGGGAGCTCCTACAATGAGCAGTTCTTC	CASSLNAGSSYNEQFF
15	-	TRBV11-2	TRBJ2-1	TRBD2	TGTGCCAGCAGCTTAAGAGCGGGAGCATACAATGAGCAGTTCTTC	CASSLRAGAYNEQFF
14	few	TRBV6-1	TRBJ2-5	-	TGTGCCAGCACCCCCAGGGTTTGGCAAGAGACCCAGTACTTC	CASTPRVWQETQYF
14	-	TRBV27	TRBJ1-2	TRBD1	TGTGCCAGCAGTTGGATCGGGACAGGGACGAGCTACACCTTC	CASSWIGTGTSYTF
15	-	TRBV6-5	TRBJ2-1	TRBD2	TGTGCCAGCAGTCTGACTAGCGGGAGGGCTAGGGAGCAGTTCTTC	CASSLTSGRAREQFF
14	-	TRBV6-5	TRBJ2-1	-	TGTGCCAGCAGTTTCCGGACTATACCCCATGAGCAGTTCTTC	CASSFRTIPHEQFF
13	few	TRBV29-1	TRBJ2-2	-	TGCAGCGTTGGGACAGCGAACACCGGGGAGCTGTTTTTT	CSVGTANTGELFF
14	-	TRBV28	TRBJ2-7	TRBD1	TGTGCCAGCAAATACACCGGGACAGACTACGAGCAGTACTTC	CASKYTGTDYEQYF
13	-	TRBV11-3	TRBJ1-1	TRBD1	TGTGCCAGCAGCCAGGGGGGGGGCACTGAAGCTTTCTTT	CASSQGGGTEAFF
16	-	TRBV4-1	TRBJ2-2	-	TGCGCCAGCAGCCAGTACGGGAGTTCGAACACCGGGGAGCTGTTTTTT	CASSQYGSSNTGELFF
19	-	TRBV14	TRBJ2-1	TRBD2	TGTGCCAGCAGCCAGACCGGGACTAGCGGGAGCAGTTCCTACAATGAGCAGTTCTTC	CASSQTGTSGSSSYNEQFF
15	-	TRBV7-9	TRBJ2-7	-	TGTGCCAGCAGCTTAGGGGCCACGCTCTCCTACGAGCAGTACTTC	CASSLGATLSYEQYF
12	-	TRBV15	TRBJ2-7	-	TGTGCCACCAGCGAGTTGACCTACGAGCAGTACTTC	CATSELTYEQYF
14	-	TRBV11-2	TRBJ2-1	TRBD2	TGTGCCAGCAGCTTCGTTCGACTAGCGGGAGAACAGTTCTTC	CASSFVRLAGEQFF
15	-	TRBV25-1	TRBJ2-7	TRBD1	TGTGCCAGCAGTAAAGGCCGGGACAGCTCCTACGAGCAGTACTTC	CASSKGRDSSYEQYF
15	-	TRBV7-6	TRBJ2-3	TRBD1	TGTGCCAGCAGCTTGACAGGGGCCATTACAGATACGCAGTATTTT	CASSLTGAITDTQYF
11	few	TRBV7-8	TRBJ2-2	-	TGTGCCAGCAGCTTATCCGGGGAGCTGTTTTTT	CASSLSGELFF
14	-	TRBV29-1	TRBJ1-1	TRBD1	TGCAGCGTTGACGTTACAGGGGTGGGTACTGAAGCTTTCTTT	CSVDVTGVGTEAFF
12	-	TRBV9	TRBJ2-1	TRBD1	TGTGCCAGCAGGGGACAGAACAATGAGCAGTTCTTC	CASRGQNNEQFF
13	-	TRBV29-1	TRBJ2-3	-	TGCAGCGTTGAGTCCCTAACCACAGATACGCAGTATTTT	CSVESLTTDTQYF
13	-	TRBV29-1	TRBJ2-7	TRBD1	TGCAGCGTTGAGTCGCAGGGGGCCCACGAGCAGTACTTC	CSVESQGAHEQYF
17	-	TRBV7-9	TRBJ2-1	TRBD2	TGTGCCAGCAGCCTGGGACTAGCGGGAGTTTCATACAATGAGCAGTTCTTC	CASSLGLAGVSYNEQFF
14	-	TRBV7-9	TRBJ2-3	-	TGTGCCAGCAGCGGGCCACCTAGCACAGATACGCAGTATTTT	CASSGPPSTDTQYF
17	-	TRBV7-8	TRBJ1-1	-	TGTGCCAGCAGCTTAGGAGTGGCAGGGTATGGTAGAACTGAAGCTTTCTTT	CASSLGVAGYGRTEAFF
16	-	TRBV27	TRBJ2-7	TRBD2	TGTGCCAGCAGTACCCTAGCGGGAGGGCCCTCCTACGAGCAGTACTTC	CASSTLAGGPSYEQYF
13	-	TRBV29-1	TRBJ2-7	-	TGCAGCGCCCAGGTGATGGGGAGACTCGAGCAGTACTTC	CSAQVMGRLEQYF